These 27 T cell receptor beta chains originate from one sample sequenced in a study of T cells after yellow fever vaccination (dated 2019 in TCRdb). The method was 5' RACE. Sequencing used an Illumina HiSeq 2500. In-frame beta chains were kept once TCRdb had trimmed the public reads at Q25 with fastp and called clones with MiXCR. Every CDR3 protein is listed once, alongside the most common genes and DNA of its rows. The sample data list hundreds of thousands of distinct CDR3 sequences, and 9% to 15% of these were observed just once. The ten biggest clones cover 14% to 15% of the sample. The label giving this sample's treatment or condition can be read as: live attenuated yellow fever vaccine strain. The sequencing here drew on PBMCs, taken on the day of the yellow fever booster vaccination. Receptors were obtained from a man younger than 45 who received the YFV17D yellow fever vaccine.

The rearrangement uses TRBV5-1 and TRBJ2-7; 8 nucleotides align to TRBD2. Trimming took 0 bases from V and 0 from J; bases not matched to a gene: 5. The CDR3 totals 16 residues. Germline V gene data show CDR1 as SGHRS and CDR2 as YFSETQ. CDR3 protein: CASSLGSSGLSYEQYF. DNA of the CDR3: TGCGCCAGCAGCTTGGGTTCTAGCGGGCTCTCCTACGAGCAGTACTTC.

The table lists this clonotype with many counts. Mismatch with germline at one junction end may stem from a read error. The chain joins TRBV7-7 to TRBJ2-3; D gene uncertain. The CDR3 is 13 amino acids. The V gene's germline CDR1 is SSHAT and CDR2 FNYEAQ (reference sequence). CDR3 loop: CASSLPEGGTQYF. The CDR3, as DNA: TGTGCTAGCAGCTTACCGGAAGGTGGTACGCAGTATTTT.

The V gene is TRBV18, the J gene TRBJ2-5, with 10 bases matching TRBD1. The CDR3 covers 16 residues. V shed 3 bases, J shed 5 bases, and the junction held 9 bases outside the gene matches. Per germline, CDR1 KGHSH and CDR2 LQKENI. CDR3 nucleotide sequence: TGTGCCAGCTCACCTAAAACCGGGACAGGGGATGAGACCCAGTACTTC. Protein: CASSPKTGTGDETQYF.

This clonotype has only a few counts. The rearrangement uses TRBV15 and TRBJ2-1; TRBD2 aligns across 13 bases. The CDR3 is 17 residues long. Germline loops: CDR1 LNHNV, CDR2 YYDKDF (reference sequence). V lost 5 bases to trimming and J lost 5 bases; unmatched junction nucleotides: 9. The CDR3 reads CATSGTLAGGNNNEQFF. CDR3 DNA sequence: TGTGCCACCAGCGGAACACTAGCGGGAGGGAACAACAATGAGCAGTTCTTC.

This clonotype occurred once. The chain has TRBV6-1 and TRBJ1-1, with D possibly matching TRBD1 (5 bases). Deletions cut 3 bases from V and 6 bases from J, with 17 bases between. This CDR3 has 15 amino acids. The germline gives CDR1 MNHNS, CDR2 SASEGT. In nucleotides, the CDR3 is TGTGCCAGCAGTGAGCTTGGACACGGGGCGGCTGAAGCTTTCTTT. Its protein product is CASSELGHGAAEAFF.

The sample holds a few counts of this clonotype. The genes are TRBV6-4 and TRBJ2-3; tentative D call: TRBD2 (5 bases). Germline V gives CDR1 MRHNA, CDR2 SNTAGT. This CDR3 has 15 amino acids. Trimming cost V 0 bases and J 0 bases, with 7 bases left between them. The CDR3 loop is CASSDSSDSTDTQYF. CDR3 sequence (DNA): TGTGCCAGCAGTGACTCTAGCGATAGCACAGATACGCAGTATTTT.

This chain joins TRBV7-3 and TRBJ2-2, with D unresolved. Trimming left V 7 bases short and J 1 base short, with 7 bases between. CDR1 and CDR2 from the germline V gene are SGHTA and FQGTGA. This CDR3 comprises 13 residues. CDR3 sequence: CASNLQNTGELFF. The DNA for the CDR3 is TGTGCCAGCAACTTGCAGAACACCGGGGAGCTGTTTTTT.

This clonotype came up a few times. The chain employs TRBV27 and TRBJ2-1; 9 bases align to TRBD2. There are 15 residues in the CDR3. CDR1 is MNHEY, CDR2 SMNVEV, per germline (reference sequence). The junction had 7 bases not matched to a gene; V was cut back by 2 bases and J by 8 bases. The CDR3 loop is CASSLRPSGTYEQFF. The CDR3 nucleotides are TGTGCCAGCAGTTTAAGGCCTAGCGGGACCTATGAGCAGTTCTTC.

V is TRBV19 and J is TRBJ2-1; D is undetermined. Germline V CDR1 and CDR2: LNHDA, SQIVND (reference sequence). The CDR3 has 12 amino acids. Trimming shortened V by 7 bases and J by 8 bases, and 12 bases separated the two germline ends. In DNA form, the CDR3 reads TGTGCCAGTAAGGGCCGGAGCGATGAGCAGTTCTTC. Its translation: CASKGRSDEQFF.

In regard to this clonotype: This sequence may be a read error, since a much larger clone differs from it by one base. The CDR3 bases are TGTACCAGCAGCTTACTAGCGGGAGTGACAGATACGCAGTATTTT. As protein: CTSSLLAGVTDTQYF. The rearrangement links TRBV5-6 to TRBJ2-3; 11 nucleotides match TRBD2. CDR1 and CDR2 (germline): SGHDT, YYEEEE. CDR3 size: 15 residues.

This sequence joins TRBV5-1 and TRBJ1-6; unclear D gene. V shed 3 bases and J shed 7 bases, with 14 bases lying between them. The CDR3 has 15 amino acids. Germline V gives CDR1 SGHRS, CDR2 YFSETQ. The CDR3 sequence: CASSSSEMGNSPLHF. Written as DNA, the CDR3 is TGCGCCAGCAGCTCGAGCGAGATGGGAAATTCACCCCTCCACTTT. The variable domain in full, with the rest retrieved from reference TRBV5-1 and TRBJ1-6, is KAGVTQTPRYLIKTRGQQVTLSCSPISGHRSVSWYQQTPGQGLQFLFEYFSETQRNKGNFPGRFSGRQFSNSRSEMNVSTLELGDSALYLCASSSSEMGNSPLHFGNGTRLTVT.

This clonotype was seen only a few times. The genes are TRBV7-8 and TRBJ2-7; 15 bases match TRBD2. V dropped 4 bases and J dropped 3; count of bases not matched to a gene: 16. The germline V gene encodes CDR1 SGHVS and CDR2 FQNEAQ. The length of the CDR3 is 20 residues. The chain's CDR3 is CASSSQPGTSGRLIGYEQYF. CDR3 bases: TGTGCCAGCAGCTCCCAACCCGGGACTAGCGGGAGGCTCATTGGCTACGAGCAGTACTTC.

This clonotype turned up a few times. The chain links TRBV20-1 to TRBJ2-5, with 7 positions matching TRBD2. The CDR3 runs to 14 residues. Per germline, CDR1 DFQATT and CDR2 SNEGSKA (reference sequence). The CDR3 sequence is CRGEGDNGQETQYF. Written as DNA, the CDR3 is TGCAGGGGGGAGGGTGATAATGGCCAAGAGACCCAGTACTTC.

The table lists this clonotype with a few counts. The chain recombines TRBV20-1 with TRBJ2-1; D remains unclear. CDR3 length: 12 amino acids. The germline V gene encodes CDR1 DFQATT and CDR2 SNEGSKA (reference sequence). V dropped 5 bases and J dropped 5 bases, with 10 bases sitting between them. In DNA form, the CDR3 reads TGCAGTGCTTTCCTTACCAACAATGAGCAGTTCTTC. It encodes CSAFLTNNEQFF.

This clonotype occurred a few times. The V and J genes are TRBV5-4 and TRBJ1-1, with D possibly matching TRBD1 (5 bases). V shed 4 bases and J shed 4 bases, with 20 bases lying between them. Germline values: CDR1 SGHNT, CDR2 YYREEE (reference sequence). The CDR3 spans 16 residues. DNA for the CDR3: TGTGCCAGCAGCCCGGGGGGGTTCTTCCGTGGCACTGAAGCTTTCTTT. Protein: CASSPGGFFRGTEAFF. Based on the CDR3 plus reference TRBV5-4 and TRBJ1-1, the full variable domain is ETGVTQSPTHLIKTRGQQVTLRCSSQSGHNTVSWYQQALGQGPQFIFQYYREEENGRGNFPPRFSGLQFPNYSSELNVNALELDDSALYLCASSPGGFFRGTEAFFGQGTRLTVV.

This chain links TRBV20-1 with TRBJ2-2, with D perhaps TRBD1 (7 bases). Trimming removed 2 bases from V and 6 bases from J, with 13 bases in between. The germline V gene has CDR1 DFQATT and CDR2 SNEGSKA (reference sequence). The CDR3 totals 14 residues. CDR3 sequence reads: CSARQGGSAGELFF. CDR3 DNA sequence: TGCAGTGCTAGACAGGGGGGATCAGCCGGGGAGCTGTTTTTT.

The chain recombines TRBV18 with TRBJ1-1; 7 nucleotides agree with TRBD1. CDR3 length equals 13 residues. Germline V gene sequence: CDR1 KGHSH, CDR2 LQKENI. J was trimmed by 5 bases and V by 3 bases; bases with no gene match: 3. Here the CDR3 reads CASSPKQGTEAFF. Written as DNA, the CDR3 is TGTGCCAGCTCACCGAAACAGGGGACTGAAGCTTTCTTT.

The chain recombines TRBV7-2 with TRBJ2-1, with 7 bases identical to TRBD1. V trimming: 5 bases; J trimming: 3 bases; junction bases outside the gene matches: 7. The CDR3 runs to 15 residues. Germline V gene sequence: CDR1 SGHTA, CDR2 FQGNSA. The CDR3 reads CASSLGGVFYNEQFF. The CDR3 coding sequence is TGTGCCAGCAGCCTAGGGGGCGTCTTCTACAATGAGCAGTTCTTC. The variable domain in full, completed from reference TRBV7-2 and TRBJ2-1, reads GAGVSQSPSNKVTEKGKDVELRCDPISGHTALYWYRQSLGQGLEFLIYFQGNSAPDKSGLPSDRFSAERTGGSVSTLTIQRTQQEDSAVYLCASSLGGVFYNEQFFGPGTRLTVL.

V is TRBV5-1 and J is TRBJ1-4, with no clear D. The germline gives CDR1 SGHRS, CDR2 YFSETQ. The CDR3 contains 13 residues. Trimming cost V 1 base and J 4 bases, with 5 bases left between them. The CDR3 region is CASSLTNNEKLFF. The CDR3 nucleotides read TGCGCCAGCAGCTTGACCAATAATGAAAAACTGTTTTTT.

The chain joins TRBV5-5 to TRBJ2-4; no reliable D call. The CDR3 has 16 residues. Germline CDR1 and CDR2: SGHKS and YYEKEE (reference sequence). V lost 0 bases, J lost 0 bases, and 10 bases lay in between. The CDR3 spells CASSLAWSVAKNIQYF. DNA of the CDR3: TGTGCCAGCAGCTTGGCTTGGTCAGTAGCCAAAAACATTCAGTACTTC.

The chain joins TRBV25-1 to TRBJ2-6, with 7 positions matching TRBD1. CDR3 length equals 18 residues. Per the germline V gene, CDR1 is MGHDK and CDR2 is SYGVNS. V trimming: 4 bases; J trimming: 1 base; junction bases outside the gene matches: 10. The CDR3 loop is CASSATTGLLSGANVLTF. CDR3 bases: TGTGCCAGCAGTGCAACGACAGGGCTTCTGTCTGGGGCCAACGTCCTGACTTTC.

Many counts were recorded for this clonotype. In nucleotides, the CDR3 is TGTGCCAGCAGCTCAAACACAGGGGGACATTACTACGAGCAGTACTTC. As protein: CASSSNTGGHYYEQYF. J is TRBJ2-7 and V is TRBV7-9; 8 positions agree with TRBD1. Germline lookup yields CDR1 SEHNR and CDR2 FQNEAQ (reference sequence). The CDR3 consists of 16 residues. V was pared by 4 bases and J by 3 bases, with 11 bases of the junction left unmatched. The full variable domain, in which reference TRBV7-9 and TRBJ2-7 provide the parts outside the CDR3, is DTGVSQNPRHKITKRGQNVTFRCDPISEHNRLYWYRQTLGQGPEFLTYFQNEAQLEKSRLLSDRFSAERPKGSFSTLEIQRTEQGDSAMYLCASSSNTGGHYYEQYFGPGTRLTVT.

This clonotype was detected a few times. The rearrangement uses TRBV2 and TRBJ2-7; 9 bases map to TRBD2. Looked up from germline, CDR1 is SNHLY and CDR2 is FYNNEI. V gave up 5 bases and J gave up 1 base; unmatched junction bases: 9. This CDR3 contains 16 residues. The CDR3 protein is CASSREQLAGSYEQYF. Written as DNA, the CDR3 is TGTGCCAGCAGTCGAGAACAGCTAGCGGGGTCCTACGAGCAGTACTTC.

This chain joins TRBV6-4 and TRBJ2-7; maybe TRBD1 (5 bases). Germline CDR1 and CDR2: MRHNA and SNTAGT. The CDR3 sequence is 14 residues long. V gave up 1 base and J gave up 2 bases, with 9 bases separating them. The CDR3 DNA reads TGTGCCAGCAGTGACTGGGGCGAGACCTACGAGCAGTACTTC. It yields the protein CASSDWGETYEQYF.

This clonotype was seen only a few times. This sequence joins TRBV6-5 and TRBJ1-1; no definite D call. Trimming left V 3 bases short and J 7 bases short, with 9 bases between. This CDR3 contains 12 residues. Germline CDR1 and CDR2: MNHEY and SVGAGI. CDR3 coding DNA: TGTGCCAGCAGTTATTATGGCGGTGAAGCTTTCTTT. Its translation: CASSYYGGEAFF.

This clonotype was recorded a few times. This rearrangement joins TRBV2 to TRBJ2-7, with a possible D match to TRBD1 (6 bases). This CDR3 is 14 amino acids long. Per the germline V gene, CDR1 is SNHLY and CDR2 is FYNNEI. The V and J ends lost 4 bases and 3 bases respectively, with 13 bases between them. CDR3 nucleotide sequence: TGTGCCAGCAGTGTCCAGGGGAATCGCTACGAGCAGTACTTC. Its translation is CASSVQGNRYEQYF.

The V call is TRBV6-5, the J call TRBJ2-1, with D tentatively TRBD2 (5 bases). The V gene's germline CDR1 is MNHEY and CDR2 SVGAGI. This CDR3 comprises 12 residues. Trimming took 2 bases from V and 9 from J, leaving 8 bases between them. The CDR3 reads CASSYGGIEQFF. DNA of the CDR3: TGTGCCAGCAGTTACGGAGGAATTGAGCAGTTCTTC.